This T cell receptor beta chain was profiled in a study of OX40 agonist ivuxolimab in advanced cancers. Study at large: Ivuxolimab, which is an agonistic anti-OX40 (CD134) antibody, was administered to the patients. Those treated in dose escalation had hepatocellular carcinoma, melanoma, renal cell cancer or head and neck cancer.

Assay: immunoSEQ multiplex PCR; the TCRdb copy retains only in-frame clones and omits some. The sample includes some 95,000 clones, about 91% seen only once; the top ten take 0.4% to 0.55%. The CDR3 spans 14 residues. The germline gives CDR1 LNHNV, CDR2 YYDKDF (reference sequence). V was pared by 3 bases and J by 5 bases, with 13 bases between. The study's findings and limits: On average, a greater number of expanded clones characterised CD8+ T cells relative to CD4+.

A word on this clone: What it binds is unknown.

This clonotype originated in an adult with an advanced solid tumor such as melanoma, head and neck, liver or kidney cancer. The source material was CD4+ or CD8+ T cells sorted from blood, sampled in a trial of the OX40 agonist ivuxolimab. The rearrangement joins TRBV15 to TRBJ1-1, with D possibly being TRBD1 (5 bases). CDR3 in DNA: TGTGCCACCAGCAGGCTCAGGGTGGAGACTGAAGCTTTCTTT. Amino acids: CATSRLRVETEAFF.